Shown below are 5 T cell receptor beta chains from a single sample sequenced in a study of T cell responses to AZD1222 COVID-19 vaccine. Here immunoSEQ multiplex PCR was the method, and the copy in TCRdb shows in-frame clones only, minus some. The sample consists of about 110,000 clones, over 85% of them appearing once. The sequencing here drew on peripheral blood, taken on day 0 of MenACWY control vaccination. The receptors come from an adult in good health.

This chain joins TRBV19 and TRBJ2-7, with TRBD2 matching 9 bases. Unmatched junction bases numbered 7, after V lost 6 bases and J lost 7 bases. The CDR3 loop spans 13 amino acids. The germline gives CDR1 LNHDA, CDR2 SQIVND (reference sequence). CDR3 residues: CASSPSGGSEQYF. The CDR3 nucleotides are TGTGCCAGTAGCCCCAGCGGGGGGAGTGAGCAGTACTTC.

This chain connects TRBV2 to TRBJ2-5; D tentatively reads TRBD1 or TRBD2 (5 bases each). The CDR3 is 16 residues long. The V gene lost 0 bases and the J gene lost 0 bases, with 11 bases spanning the gap. The V gene's germline CDR1 is SNHLY and CDR2 FYNNEI. This chain's CDR3 is CASSEAPGRYQETQYF. CDR3 sequence (DNA): TGTGCCAGCAGTGAAGCTCCGGGACGCTACCAAGAGACCCAGTACTTC.

The rearrangement uses TRBV28 and TRBJ1-4; TRBD1 matches at 8 bases. V lost 3 bases to trimming and J lost 8 bases; unmatched junction nucleotides: 14. Per the germline V gene, CDR1 is MDHEN and CDR2 is SYDVKM. The CDR3 is 17 residues long. The CDR3 DNA reads TGTGCCAGCAGTTTCCATCCTTCGACAGGGGCTGGAGAAAAACTGTTTTTT. The encoded protein is CASSFHPSTGAGEKLFF. Filled out from reference TRBV28 and TRBJ1-4, the complete variable domain reads DVKVTQSSRYLVKRTGEKVFLECVQDMDHENMFWYRQDPGLGLRLIYFSYDVKMKEKGDIPEGYSVSREKKERFSLILESASTNQTSMYLCASSFHPSTGAGEKLFFGSGTQLSVL.

The chain combines TRBV7-2 with TRBJ1-2, with 7 bases aligning to TRBD1. CDR1 and CDR2 from the germline V gene are SGHTA and FQGNSA. The CDR3 is made up of 14 amino acids. The J segment lost 4 bases and the V segment lost 5 bases, leaving 7 bases of the junction unmatched. In nucleotides, the CDR3 is TGTGCCAGCAGCCCCGCCGAGGGGGCCTATGGCTACACCTTC. Protein: CASSPAEGAYGYTF.

The chain couples TRBV7-2 to TRBJ1-4; D may be TRBD1 (5 bases). The V end lost 5 bases, the J end lost 5 bases, and 12 bases lay between the germline ends. This CDR3 is built from 14 residues. Per germline, CDR1 SGHTA and CDR2 FQGNSA. The CDR3 is CASSRGGSNEKLFF. In DNA, the CDR3 is TGTGCCAGCAGCCGGGGGGGATCCAATGAAAAACTGTTTTTT.